This T cell receptor (beta chain) was profiled in a study of control samples from healthy donors and cancer patients. CDR3 size: 11 residues. Germline assignment: CDR1 MDHEN and CDR2 SYDVKM. V lost 4 bases, J lost 6 bases, and 4 bases lay in between. Assay: immunoSEQ multiplex PCR; the TCRdb copy retains only in-frame clones and omits some. The sample includes about 54,000 clones, 95% to 96% seen only once; the top ten take about 2%. This TCR came from a woman in her twenties or thirties in good health. The sample was blood. This chain connects TRBV28 to TRBJ1-3; D uncertain. The CDR3 loop is CASSYLNTIYF. CDR3 coding DNA: TGTGCCAGCAGTTACTTAAACACCATATATTTT.